This passage covers 6 T cell receptor beta chains from one sample sequenced in a study of T cell responses to AZD1222 COVID-19 vaccine (dated by TCRdb to about 2021). The library was made by the immunoSEQ multiplex PCR assay. Sourced from immuneACCESS, this table was stored by TCRdb with only in-frame sequences that have V and J called. A share of the clones is absent; for the studies checked, an unresolved V gene accounts for under half, and the remainder has no known explanation. The sample table shows around 200,000 clones, and around nine tenths are seen once. About 8% of the sample is held by the ten biggest clonotypes. The time point label on this specimen signifies: baseline before first vaccination. Sequenced material: peripheral blood, taken on day 0 of AZD1222 vaccination. The receptors come from an adult in good health.

The V gene is TRBV28, the J gene TRBJ2-3; D is uncertain. Germline CDR1 is MDHEN and CDR2 is SYDVKM. With 5 bases removed from V and 9 bases from J, the gap between germline ends came to 12 bases. The CDR3 loop spans 12 amino acids. DNA of the CDR3: TGTGCCAGCAGTCCATCGGATCGCACGCAGTATTTT. Protein sequence: CASSPSDRTQYF.

Only a few counts were recorded for this clone. The V call is TRBV28, the J call TRBJ1-1, with 9 bases aligning to TRBD1. The ends lost 5 bases at V and 1 base at J; junction bases unmatched: 5. CDR3 length: 15 amino acids. Per germline, CDR1 MDHEN and CDR2 SYDVKM. In DNA form, the CDR3 reads TGTGCCAGCAGTCTACAGGGGGCCCCGAACACTGAAGCTTTCTTT. Protein product: CASSLQGAPNTEAFF.

The chain joins TRBV4-3 to TRBJ2-2; D unclear. The CDR3 is 13 residues long. Germline lookup yields CDR1 LGHNA and CDR2 YSLEER. Trimming left V 0 bases short and J 9 bases short, with 8 bases between. CDR3 protein: CASSQDAGRELFF. The CDR3, as DNA: TGCGCCAGCAGCCAAGATGCCGGAAGGGAGCTGTTTTTT.

The J gene is TRBJ2-2, the V gene TRBV5-1; D is perhaps TRBD1 (5 bases). The V and J ends lost 5 bases and 3 bases respectively, with 8 bases between them. Germline V CDR1 and CDR2: SGHRS, YFSETQ. The CDR3 loop spans 13 amino acids. The CDR3 here is CASRGRDTGELFF. Written as DNA, the CDR3 is TGCGCCAGCAGGGGGCGCGACACCGGGGAGCTGTTTTTT.

This chain uses TRBV5-1 with TRBJ1-4, with D perhaps matching TRBD1 (5 bases). The CDR3 covers 15 residues. Germline lookup yields CDR1 SGHRS and CDR2 YFSETQ. Trimming removed 3 bases at V and 4 bases at J, with 13 bases between. CDR3 sequence: CASSSIGRVNEKLFF. CDR3 in DNA: TGCGCCAGCAGCTCGATCGGCAGGGTTAATGAAAAACTGTTTTTT.

Here the CDR3 DNA reads TGTGCCTGGAGTGTAAAGGCCACAGGGCCAACCTACGAGCAGTACTTC. This translates into CAWSVKATGPTYEQYF. This chain links TRBV30 with TRBJ2-7; perhaps TRBD1 as D (6 bases). Germline CDR1 GTSNPN, CDR2 SVGIG (reference sequence). V was clipped by 0 bases and J by 2 bases, with 17 bases between them. This CDR3 comprises 16 residues.